This is a list of T cell receptor beta chains from one sample in a study of cytomegalovirus exposure and HLA in healthy donors. Only in-frame clones appear in the TCRdb table, and some are missing; sequencing was by immunoSEQ multiplex PCR. The sample shows around 190,000 clones, under 80% of them seen only once. The sequenced sample was PBMCs. The receptors were sampled from a man aged 25 to 40 in good health and CMV-seropositive. The CDR3 runs from the conserved cysteine through the conserved F or W. A D gene is named only where the DNA matches it firmly. The size entry is marked missing in some rows and otherwise reads once, few, many or a size class.

clone_size	v_call	d_call	j_call	cdr3_aa	cdr3_nt
NA	TRBV27	TRBD2	TRBJ2-1	CASSLTSGEYNEQFF	TGTGCCAGCAGCCTAACTAGCGGGGAATACAATGAGCAGTTCTTC
NA	TRBV9	TRBD2	TRBJ2-1	CASSATGTSGFGEQFF	TGTGCCAGCAGCGCCACCGGGACTAGCGGGTTCGGTGAGCAGTTCTTC
once	TRBV7-2	TRBD1	TRBJ1-5	CASSLEPRGTGDRPQHF	TGTGCCAGCAGCTTAGAACCAAGGGGGACAGGGGATCGGCCCCAGCATTTT
NA	TRBV7-9	NA	TRBJ1-4	CASSPRIDEKLFF	TGTGCCAGCAGCCCCCGAATAGATGAAAAACTGTTTTTT
NA	TRBV4-2	TRBD2	TRBJ2-7	CASSQASGGTYEQYF	TGTGCCAGCAGCCAGGCTAGCGGGGGGACCTACGAGCAGTACTTC
NA	TRBV7-2	NA	TRBJ2-7	CASSLDYEQYF	TGTGCCAGCAGCTTAGATTACGAGCAGTACTTC
once	TRBV9	NA	TRBJ2-1	CASSADYDTYNEQFF	TGTGCCAGCAGCGCAGACTACGACACCTACAATGAGCAGTTCTTC
NA	TRBV19	TRBD2	TRBJ2-1	CASSPRTSVINEQFF	TGTGCCAGTAGTCCCCGGACTAGCGTCATTAATGAGCAGTTCTTC
NA	TRBV7-2	NA	TRBJ2-7	CASSFAQGSPYEQYF	TGTGCCAGCAGCTTCGCGCAGGGATCACCGTACGAGCAGTACTTC
NA	TRBV30	NA	TRBJ2-5	CAWSVHVQETQYF	TGTGCCTGGAGTGTACACGTCCAAGAGACCCAGTACTTC
few	TRBV14	TRBD1	TRBJ2-3	CASSQGGRTGGTDTQYF	TGTGCCAGCAGCCAAGGAGGGCGGACAGGGGGCACAGATACGCAGTATTTT
few	TRBV25-1	TRBD1	TRBJ2-7	CASSGLRRQGQGEQYF	TGTGCCAGCAGTGGGCTAAGGAGACAGGGTCAGGGCGAGCAGTACTTC
NA	TRBV2	NA	TRBJ1-4	CASTQGSEKLFF	TGTGCCAGCACTCAGGGGTCGGAAAAACTGTTTTTT
few	TRBV6-6	NA	TRBJ1-1	CASSSLGGYTEAFF	TGTGCCAGCAGTTCCCTGGGGGGTTACACTGAAGCTTTCTTT
once	TRBV5-4	TRBD1	TRBJ1-2	CASSSRDRDPGGYTF	TGTGCCAGCAGCTCCCGGGACAGGGATCCGGGGGGCTACACCTTC
NA	TRBV5-1	NA	TRBJ2-3	CASSLGFGSSTDTQYF	TGCGCCAGCAGCTTGGGGTTCGGGTCTAGCACAGATACGCAGTATTTT
NA	TRBV6-1	TRBD1	TRBJ1-1	CASSEISWDRGQNTEAFF	TGTGCCAGCAGTGAAATTAGCTGGGACAGGGGGCAAAACACTGAAGCTTTCTTT
NA	TRBV5-1	TRBD1	TRBJ2-7	CASSWGQTYEQYF	TGCGCCAGCAGCTGGGGACAGACCTACGAGCAGTACTTC
NA	TRBV4-3	NA	TRBJ2-3	CASSQENRGIDTDTQYF	TGCGCCAGCAGCCAAGAGAACCGAGGGATCGACACAGATACGCAGTATTTT
NA	TRBV7-3	NA	TRBJ1-5	CASSLGRTDSNQPQHF	TGTGCCAGCAGCTTAGGCCGGACAGATAGCAATCAGCCCCAGCATTTT
NA	TRBV5-6	TRBD2	TRBJ2-2	CASSFSGRRSTGELFF	TGTGCCAGCAGCTTTAGCGGGAGAAGAAGCACCGGGGAGCTGTTTTTT
NA	TRBV7-9	NA	TRBJ2-7	CASSLGGGIHFEQYF	TGTGCCAGCAGCTTAGGGGGCGGGATACACTTCGAGCAGTACTTC
NA	TRBV6-6	TRBD2	TRBJ2-3	CASSSRLAGTDTQYF	TGTGCCAGCAGTTCGAGACTAGCGGGCACAGATACGCAGTATTTT
NA	TRBV5-1	NA	TRBJ2-1	CASSLGLNEQFF	TGCGCCAGCAGCTTGGGGCTCAATGAGCAGTTCTTC
NA	TRBV18	NA	TRBJ1-1	CASSPRTGEAFF	TGTGCCAGCTCACCGCGAACAGGTGAAGCTTTCTTT
NA	TRBV4-1	TRBD1	TRBJ2-5	CASSPVETGKETQYF	TGCGCCAGCAGCCCAGTGGAGACAGGGAAGGAGACCCAGTACTTC
NA	TRBV7-6	TRBD2	TRBJ2-7	CASSLDSGVTYEQYF	TGTGCCAGCAGCTTAGATAGCGGGGTCACCTACGAGCAGTACTTC
NA	TRBV6-5	TRBD2	TRBJ2-7	CASGGGCEQYF	TGTGCCAGCGGCGGGGGGTGCGAGCAGTACTTC
once	TRBV2	NA	TRBJ1-1	CASSEGWNTEAFF	TGTGCCAGCAGTGAGGGCTGGAACACTGAAGCTTTCTTT
NA	TRBV5-4	TRBD1	TRBJ2-7	CASSTVDRLGSEQYF	TGTGCCAGCAGCACGGTGGACAGGCTCGGTAGCGAGCAGTACTTC
once	TRBV12-5	TRBD2	TRBJ2-7	CASGLAGLATSYEQYF	TGTGCTAGTGGTTTGGCGGGACTAGCCACCTCCTACGAGCAGTACTTC